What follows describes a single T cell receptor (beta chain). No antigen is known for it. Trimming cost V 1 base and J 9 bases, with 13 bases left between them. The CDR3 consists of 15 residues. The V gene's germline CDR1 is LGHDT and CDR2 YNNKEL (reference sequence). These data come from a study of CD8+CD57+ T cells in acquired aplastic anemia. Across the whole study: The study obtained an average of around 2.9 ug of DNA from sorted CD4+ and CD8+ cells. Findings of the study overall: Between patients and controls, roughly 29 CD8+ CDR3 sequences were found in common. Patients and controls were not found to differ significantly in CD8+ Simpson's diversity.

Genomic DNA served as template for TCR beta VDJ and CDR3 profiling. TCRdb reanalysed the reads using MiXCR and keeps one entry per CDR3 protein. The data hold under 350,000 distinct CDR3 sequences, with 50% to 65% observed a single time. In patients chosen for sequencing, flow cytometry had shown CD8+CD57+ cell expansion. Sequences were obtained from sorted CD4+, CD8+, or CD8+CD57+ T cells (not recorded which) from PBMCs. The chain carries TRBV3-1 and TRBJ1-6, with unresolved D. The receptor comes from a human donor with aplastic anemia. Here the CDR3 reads CASSQGLSGGSPLHF. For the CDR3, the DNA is TGTGCCAGCAGCCAAGGACTAAGTGGTGGTTCACCCCTCCACTTT. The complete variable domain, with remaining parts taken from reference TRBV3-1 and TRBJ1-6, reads DTAVSQTPKYLVTQMGNDKSIKCEQNLGHDTMYWYKQDSKKFLKIMFSYNNKELIINETVPNRFSPKSPDKAHLNLHINSLELGDSAVYFCASSQGLSGGSPLHFGNGTRLTVT.